This TCR beta chain came from a study of CD8+CD57+ T cells in acquired aplastic anemia (dated by TCRdb to the late 2010s). In the study overall: Extracted DNA from sorted CD4+ and CD8+ cells averaged 3.2 ug, ranging from roughly 0.17 to 27.4 ug. Mean read counts for healthy donor samples were about 10 million for CD4+ cells and roughly 12 million for CD8+ cells. Broader findings and caveats from the paper: Roughly 30 CD8+ CDR3 sequences were found to be shared between patients and controls, but these sequences appeared to be highly expressed in patients and within the immunodominant clones of the patients. No significant difference in CD8+ Simpson's diversity was found between patients and healthy controls (P=0.060).

In the study, sorted CD4+ and CD8+ blood T cells from patients with severe aplastic anemia and from healthy subjects underwent deep sequencing of TCR repertoires. Ficoll-Paque density gradient centrifugation was used to isolate peripheral blood mononuclear cells. Before DNA extraction, CD4+ and CD8+ T cells were sorted by FACS or by magnetic beads. Genomic DNA was used as template for profiling of TCR beta VDJ combinations and CDR3 sequences. An Illumina HiSeq 2000 was used for TCR repertoire sequencing. The paper's data handling went like this. Repertoire assessment relied on Simpson's diversity index, CDR3 size and DJ length profiles, and TRBV/TRBJ rearrangement plots. Whichever DNA sequence was most abundant in the deep sequencing data was defined as the immunodominant clone. CDR3 amino acid sequences were checked for sharing across subjects and were also compared against the VDJdb database and published repertoires. TCRdb applied fastp at Q25 and MiXCR to the public reads, then kept only in-frame beta chains. CDR3 protein sequences are deduplicated, and each keeps its most common genes and DNA. TCRdb, not the original authors, processed these V and J calls. The sample contains approximately 45,000 distinct CDR3 sequences, 70% to 80% of them found a single time. Around 34% of the sample is taken by the ten largest.

To note about this clonotype: What this receptor recognizes is not known. Base qualities are not provided; no much larger clone lies one nucleotide away.

From the cysteine up to the phenylalanine, the CDR3 has a length of 14 residues. Only the CDR3 portion is preserved as DNA: 42 bases, with reading frame beginning at the first base. Deletion took 6 bases off V and 9 bases off J, with a span of 15 bases between the germline ends. From a lookup of the germline V gene (reference sequence), CDR1 and CDR2 are LNHDA and SQIVND. The sequenced sample was sorted CD4+, CD8+, or CD8+CD57+ T cells (not recorded which) from PBMCs. The TCR sequence derives from a human donor in good health, serving as a control. The chain joins TRBV19 to TRBJ1-6; a tentative D call is TRBD1 (6 bases match). The sequenced DNA is TGTGCCAGTAGGCCGGGGGCTCTGACTTCACCCCTCCACTTT. This sequence encodes CASRPGALTSPLHF.